One sample yielded the 21 T cell receptor beta chains listed below, sequenced in a study of CD8 T cells in ankylosing spondylitis. TCRdb recomputed calls from the 5' RACE reads with MiXCR, one row per CDR3 protein. The data contain about 240,000 distinct CDR3 sequences, about 11% of them singletons. Sequenced material: blood, either unsorted or a sorted T cell fraction (not recorded which). The receptors come from a male donor with ankylosing spondylitis or in good health (not recorded which).

This clonotype was seen repeatedly, ten times or more. This chain connects TRBV5-6 to TRBJ2-1; D unresolved. The V gene lost 1 base and the J gene lost 3 bases, with 11 bases spanning the gap. The CDR3 is made up of 15 amino acids. Germline loops: CDR1 SGHDT, CDR2 YYEEEE. This CDR3 is CASSLWASLYNEQFF. The CDR3 coding sequence is TGTGCCAGCAGCTTGTGGGCGTCCCTCTACAATGAGCAGTTCTTC.

This clonotype was seen many times. The chain couples TRBV28 to TRBJ2-3, with 7 nucleotides matching TRBD1. The CDR3 contains 16 residues. Germline-derived CDR1 and CDR2 are MDHEN and SYDVKM. With V trimmed by 4 bases and J by 5 bases, 12 bases remained unmatched. Here the CDR3 reads CASSYVRGGSEDTQYF. Here the CDR3 DNA reads TGTGCCAGCAGTTACGTCAGAGGGGGCTCGGAAGATACGCAGTATTTT.

This clonotype was detected only a few times. The chain employs TRBV5-8 and TRBJ2-5; D uncertain. The CDR3 has 15 amino acids. Germline CDR1 SGHTS, CDR2 YDEGEE. The V end lost 0 bases, the J end lost 5 bases, and 14 bases lay between the germline ends. The CDR3 region has the DNA TGTGCCAGCAGCTTGGCCGGTGAAGCTGCCGAGACCCAGTACTTC. It encodes CASSLAGEAAETQYF.

This clonotype was counted ten times or more. This sequence joins TRBV6-1 and TRBJ1-1, with D perhaps matching TRBD1 (5 bases). V shed 7 bases and J shed 1 base, with 16 bases lying between them. The CDR3 has 15 amino acids. Germline V gives CDR1 MNHNS, CDR2 SASEGT. The CDR3 DNA follows: TGTGCCAGCAAACCTGTGGGGGGAGGGAACACTGAAGCTTTCTTT. Its protein product is CASKPVGGGNTEAFF.

This clonotype was counted ten times or more. This sequence joins TRBV12-3 or TRBV12-4 and TRBJ2-3, with 9 positions matching TRBD1. The CDR3 totals 16 residues. J lost 2 bases, V lost 8 bases, and 11 bases had no gene match. As DNA, the CDR3 is TGTGCCAGCTCAGTTTTGGGACAGGGCCTCACAGATACGCAGTATTTT. As protein: CASSVLGQGLTDTQYF.

This clonotype was detected only a few times. The chain's CDR3 is CSASGGEAISYEQYF. The CDR3 DNA sequence: TGCAGTGCTAGCGGGGGGGAAGCAATCTCCTACGAGCAGTACTTC. The chain carries TRBV20-1 and TRBJ2-7, with 8 bases aligning to TRBD2. Germline V lookup: CDR1 DFQATT, CDR2 SNEGSKA (reference sequence). The CDR3 is made up of 15 amino acids. The V segment lost 3 bases and the J segment 0 bases; nucleotides outside the gene matches: 7.

This clonotype showed up just a few times. The chain links TRBV27 to TRBJ2-1; no definite D call. CDR3 length: 13 amino acids. Trimming pared 5 bases from V and 14 bases from J, leaving 19 bases between. Germline loops: CDR1 MNHEY, CDR2 SMNVEV (reference sequence). CDR3 loop: CASSPSGLGPEFF. The CDR3 DNA reads TGTGCCAGCAGTCCCTCCGGCCTCGGCCCTGAGTTCTTC.

This clonotype was counted at least ten times. This chain uses TRBV6-5 with TRBJ2-5; D unresolved. CDR3 length equals 15 residues. Per germline, CDR1 MNHEY and CDR2 SVGAGI. Trimming removed 0 bases from V and 5 bases from J, with 13 bases in between. The CDR3 sequence is CASSYSQVGLETQYF. The CDR3 DNA is TGTGCCAGCAGTTACTCGCAAGTAGGGTTGGAGACCCAGTACTTC.

This clonotype was seen a single time. Germline and junction disagree at one end, which may indicate a read error. The V call is TRBV7-9, the J call TRBJ1-2, with D hard to call. Germline V lookup: CDR1 SEHNR, CDR2 FQNEAQ (reference sequence). This CDR3 is built from 14 residues. The CDR3 DNA follows: TGTGCCGGCAGCTTAGAGGCATCCGGGTATGGCTACACCTTC. Encoded protein: CAGSLEASGYGYTF. Drawing the rest from reference TRBV7-9 and TRBJ1-2, the complete variable domain is DTGVSQNPRHKITKRGQNVTFRCDPISEHNRLYWYRQTLGQGPEFLTYFQNEAQLEKSRLLSDRFSAERPKGSFSTLEIQRTEQGDSAMYLCAGSLEASGYGYTFGSGTRLTVV.

This clonotype was detected only a few times. V gene TRBV7-9 combines with J gene TRBJ2-7; D uncertain. This CDR3 has 11 amino acids. With 4 bases removed from V and 7 bases from J, the gap between germline ends came to 8 bases. CDR1 and CDR2 (germline): SEHNR, FQNEAQ (reference sequence). CDR3 region: CASSSPAEQYF. CDR3 in DNA: TGTGCCAGCAGCTCCCCGGCGGAGCAGTACTTC.

This clonotype was seen at least ten times. The rearrangement uses TRBV20-1 and TRBJ1-5; tentative D call: TRBD1 (5 bases). The CDR3 is made up of 14 amino acids. Trimming took 6 bases from V and 7 from J, leaving 19 bases between them. Per the germline V gene, CDR1 is DFQATT and CDR2 is SNEGSKA (reference sequence). This chain's CDR3 is CSASHRQGRQPQHF. DNA of the CDR3: TGCAGTGCGTCTCACAGGCAGGGTAGACAGCCCCAGCATTTT.

This chain uses TRBV5-5 with TRBJ2-7; D uncertain. Germline CDR1 is SGHKS and CDR2 is YYEKEE (reference sequence). The length of the CDR3 is 15 residues. V gave up 0 bases and J gave up 3 bases, with 13 bases separating them. The CDR3 here is CASSLVSRRLYEQYF. The DNA for the CDR3 is TGTGCCAGCAGCTTGGTTTCTAGGAGACTCTACGAGCAGTACTTC.

For this clonotype: A read error is possible here, since a much larger clone lies one base away. This sequence joins TRBV5-1 and TRBJ2-1; D is perhaps TRBD1 (5 bases). The CDR3 is 16 residues long. CDR1 is SGHRS and CDR2 is YFSETQ in the germline V gene. This CDR3 is CAISLVGQGLNGEQFF. The CDR3 bases are TGCGCCATCAGCTTGGTGGGGCAGGGCTTAAATGGGGAGCAGTTCTTC.

This clonotype was observed at least ten times. The chain combines TRBV15 with TRBJ1-1; no firm D call. There are 14 residues in the CDR3. Germline CDR1 reads LNHNV; CDR2 reads YYDKDF (reference sequence). V was pared by 0 bases and J by 1 base, with 6 bases between. CDR3 bases: TGTGCCACCAGCAGAGATAGGGCGAACACTGAAGCTTTCTTT. Protein product: CATSRDRANTEAFF.

This clonotype showed up just a few times. The chain combines TRBV7-9 with TRBJ2-1; a weak D match, TRBD2 (7 bases). The V gene lost 4 bases and the J gene lost 4 bases, with 17 bases spanning the gap. Germline V CDR1 and CDR2: SEHNR, FQNEAQ (reference sequence). The CDR3 runs 16 residues. The CDR3 loop reads CASSSRGGVGYNEQFF. CDR3 DNA sequence: TGTGCCAGCAGCTCAAGGGGGGGAGTCGGATACAATGAGCAGTTCTTC.

This clonotype was recorded at least ten times. One junction end does not reproduce the germline sequence, and a read error may be involved. This chain uses TRBV12-3 or TRBV12-4 with TRBJ2-1; no clear D gene. CDR3 length: 15 residues. CDR3 DNA sequence: TGTGCCAGCAGTTTATATACGAGCTCCTCCAATGAGCAGTTCTTC. It translates to CASSLYTSSSNEQFF.

This clonotype was picked up many times. The chain joins TRBV29-1 to TRBJ2-7; the D gene is possibly TRBD1 (6 bases). V was trimmed by 6 bases and J by 4 bases, leaving 13 bases between them. Germline-derived CDR1 and CDR2 are SQVTM and ANQGSEA. This CDR3 is 12 amino acids long. The CDR3 reads CSVGTLTYEQYF. DNA for the CDR3: TGCAGCGTGGGGACACTTACGTACGAGCAGTACTTC.

The chain employs TRBV7-2 and TRBJ2-3; 11 bases fit TRBD2. The CDR3 is 20 residues long. Germline assignment: CDR1 SGHTA and CDR2 FQGNSA. V shed 0 bases, J shed 4 bases, and the junction held 15 bases outside the gene matches. CDR3 in DNA: TGTGCCAGCAGCTTAGCCTCGAGTCATAGGACTAGCGGGTTCTCAGATACGCAGTATTTT. Protein sequence: CASSLASSHRTSGFSDTQYF. Together with reference TRBV7-2 and TRBJ2-3, the CDR3 gives the full variable domain: GAGVSQSPSNKVTEKGKDVELRCDPISGHTALYWYRQSLGQGLEFLIYFQGNSAPDKSGLPSDRFSAERTGGSVSTLTIQRTQQEDSAVYLCASSLASSHRTSGFSDTQYFGPGTRLTVL.

This clonotype was observed at least ten times. The chain is built from TRBV6-4 and TRBJ2-2; D not resolved. V shed 8 bases and J shed 2 bases, with 9 bases lying between them. The germline V gene encodes CDR1 MRHNA and CDR2 SNTAGT. The CDR3 runs to 13 residues. This CDR3 is CASPWVNTGELFF. The CDR3 DNA is TGTGCCAGCCCTTGGGTTAACACCGGGGAGCTGTTTTTT.

The chain uses TRBV12-3 or TRBV12-4 and TRBJ1-1; unclear D gene. Trimming shortened V by 1 base and J by 6 bases, and 9 bases separated the two germline ends. The CDR3 sequence is 13 residues long. CDR3 coding DNA: TGTGCCAGCAGTTTAGGACCAGCGCCTGAAGCTTTCTTT. The encoded protein is CASSLGPAPEAFF.

The sample holds many counts of this clonotype. The chain is built from TRBV29-1 and TRBJ2-2; 8 bases fit TRBD2. Trimming at V came to 7 bases and at J to 7 bases, leaving 8 bases not matched to a gene. CDR1 is SQVTM and CDR2 is ANQGSEA in the germline V gene. This CDR3 comprises 13 residues. The CDR3 is CSAGLAGGGELFF. Written as DNA, the CDR3 is TGCAGCGCCGGACTAGCCGGCGGCGGGGAGCTGTTTTTT.